These T cell receptor beta chains were read from a single sample in a study of beta chain features in type 1 diabetes. Produced via immunoSEQ multiplex PCR; TCRdb's table is partial and in-frame only. The sample lists hundreds of thousands of clones, less than 15% seen once, with 6.7% in the top ten. Sequencing was done on a sample of central memory CD4+ T cells from blood. The receptors come from a young man in good health. Both conserved end residues are part of each CDR3. Fields, in order: D gene, clone size, J gene, V gene, CDR3 protein, CDR3 DNA. D genes are given only for firm matches. Only part of the rows carry a size: once, few, many, or a class if the clone is expanded.

d_gene: -; abundance: -; j_gene: TRBJ1-2; v_gene: TRBV18; CDR3aa: CASSPREQDGYTF; CDR3nt: TGTGCCAGCTCACCACGAGAACAGGATGGCTACACCTTC
d_gene: -; abundance: -; j_gene: TRBJ2-1; v_gene: TRBV13; CDR3aa: CASSFGGAPSNEQFF; CDR3nt: TGTGCCAGCAGCTTTGGGGGGGCCCCCTCCAATGAGCAGTTCTTC
d_gene: -; abundance: -; j_gene: TRBJ1-5; v_gene: TRBV21-1; CDR3aa: CASSVGQNASQPQHF; CDR3nt: TGTGCCAGTAGCGTGGGGCAGAACGCTTCCCAGCCCCAGCATTTT
d_gene: -; abundance: -; j_gene: TRBJ1-5; v_gene: TRBV18; CDR3aa: CASSPHPYNRDDQPQHF; CDR3nt: TGTGCCAGCTCACCTCACCCTTACAACAGGGACGATCAGCCCCAGCATTTT
d_gene: -; abundance: -; j_gene: TRBJ2-3; v_gene: TRBV2; CDR3aa: CASIAERLTDTQYF; CDR3nt: TGTGCCAGCATTGCCGAGCGGCTAACAGATACGCAGTATTTT
d_gene: TRBD1; abundance: -; j_gene: TRBJ1-2; v_gene: TRBV5-4; CDR3aa: CASSLAGTGGLYGYTF; CDR3nt: TGTGCCAGCAGCTTGGCCGGGACAGGGGGCCTCTATGGCTACACCTTC
d_gene: TRBD1; abundance: -; j_gene: TRBJ1-1; v_gene: TRBV10-3; CDR3aa: CAISDHRGPGTEAFF; CDR3nt: TGTGCCATCAGTGACCACAGGGGGCCGGGGACTGAAGCTTTCTTT
d_gene: -; abundance: few; j_gene: TRBJ2-5; v_gene: TRBV5-6; CDR3aa: CASSLVSINQETQYF; CDR3nt: TGTGCCAGCAGCTTGGTTTCCATAAATCAAGAGACCCAGTACTTC
d_gene: -; abundance: -; j_gene: TRBJ2-5; v_gene: TRBV5-6; CDR3aa: CASSSGGPETQYF; CDR3nt: TGTGCCAGCAGCTCCGGGGGCCCGGAGACCCAGTACTTC
d_gene: -; abundance: few; j_gene: TRBJ2-3; v_gene: TRBV19; CDR3aa: CASSIRGRVSADTQYF; CDR3nt: TGTGCCAGTAGTATAAGGGGCAGGGTATCCGCAGATACGCAGTATTTT
d_gene: -; abundance: -; j_gene: TRBJ2-1; v_gene: TRBV30; CDR3aa: CAWSPLIRGGEQFF; CDR3nt: TGTGCCTGGAGTCCCTTGATCAGGGGGGGTGAGCAGTTCTTC
d_gene: TRBD1; abundance: -; j_gene: TRBJ1-5; v_gene: TRBV29-1; CDR3aa: CSVAPTGVNQPQHF; CDR3nt: TGCAGCGTTGCCCCGACAGGGGTGAATCAGCCCCAGCATTTT
d_gene: -; abundance: once; j_gene: TRBJ2-3; v_gene: TRBV6-4; CDR3aa: CATQLGDTQYF; CDR3nt: TGTGCCACCCAGTTAGGAGATACGCAGTATTTT
d_gene: -; abundance: few; j_gene: TRBJ2-1; v_gene: TRBV5-1; CDR3aa: CASREPTHNEQFF; CDR3nt: TGCGCCAGCAGGGAGCCCACTCACAATGAGCAGTTCTTC
d_gene: -; abundance: few; j_gene: TRBJ2-2; v_gene: TRBV6-5; CDR3aa: CASSFSVGELFF; CDR3nt: TGTGCCAGCAGTTTTTCCGTCGGGGAGCTGTTTTTT
d_gene: TRBD2; abundance: -; j_gene: TRBJ2-3; v_gene: TRBV5-1; CDR3aa: CASSLSLAGLSDTQYF; CDR3nt: TGCGCCAGCAGCTTGTCTCTAGCGGGGCTCTCAGATACGCAGTATTTT
d_gene: TRBD1; abundance: -; j_gene: TRBJ1-4; v_gene: TRBV2; CDR3aa: CASSNTGDEKLFF; CDR3nt: TGTGCCAGCAGCAACACAGGGGACGAAAAACTGTTTTTT
d_gene: -; abundance: -; j_gene: TRBJ1-2; v_gene: TRBV7-2; CDR3aa: CASSFGSKGYGYTF; CDR3nt: TGTGCCAGCAGCTTCGGGTCGAAGGGGTATGGCTACACCTTC
d_gene: TRBD1; abundance: -; j_gene: TRBJ1-2; v_gene: TRBV5-1; CDR3aa: CASSDTGTGGYGYTF; CDR3nt: TGCGCCAGCAGCGACACCGGGACAGGGGGGTATGGCTACACCTTC